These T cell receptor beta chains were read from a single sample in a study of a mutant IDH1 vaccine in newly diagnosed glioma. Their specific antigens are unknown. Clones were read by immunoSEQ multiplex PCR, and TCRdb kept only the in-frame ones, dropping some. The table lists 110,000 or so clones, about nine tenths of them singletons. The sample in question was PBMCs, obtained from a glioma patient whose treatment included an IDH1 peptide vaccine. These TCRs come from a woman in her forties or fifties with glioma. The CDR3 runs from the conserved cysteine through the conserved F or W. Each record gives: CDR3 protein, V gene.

CDR3 protein: CAISRQGASYEQYF
V gene: TRBV10-3

CDR3 protein: CASTLWAGGSYEQYF
V gene: TRBV28

CDR3 protein: CASSPYSNQPQHF
V gene: TRBV27

CDR3 protein: CASSFRQDSPLHF
V gene: TRBV7-3

CDR3 protein: CASSSRPTSANEQFF
V gene: TRBV5-1

CDR3 protein: CASSESYGYTF
V gene: TRBV6-8

CDR3 protein: CASSNRVIPYEQYF
V gene: TRBV6-5

CDR3 protein: CSVPTGNEQFF
V gene: TRBV29-1

CDR3 protein: CASSPGTGGTDTQYF
V gene: TRBV5-6

CDR3 protein: CASSLVGGNEKLFF
V gene: TRBV7-9

CDR3 protein: CASSWTSGGYNEQFF
V gene: TRBV6-5

CDR3 protein: CATRLPGLSNEKLFF
V gene: TRBV15

CDR3 protein: CASSLSRARNTEAFF
V gene: TRBV27

CDR3 protein: CASSFTDRVDGYTF
V gene: TRBV7-9

CDR3 protein: CASREGTGRETQYF
V gene: TRBV6-1

CDR3 protein: CASSLDGGLSPPYEQYF
V gene: TRBV7-6

CDR3 protein: CASSIQEGVRYGYTF
V gene: TRBV19

CDR3 protein: CAISESEGRYGYTF
V gene: TRBV10-3

CDR3 protein: CAISSRLAGPQETQYF
V gene: TRBV10-3

CDR3 protein: CASSLGGLETQYF
V gene: TRBV13

CDR3 protein: CASSESEGQSESYNEQFF
V gene: TRBV10-2

CDR3 protein: CASRPGTGGLYEQFF
V gene: TRBV6-6

CDR3 protein: CASSSLHRPHEQYF
V gene: TRBV11-2

CDR3 protein: CASSFWTGKAGELFF
V gene: TRBV5-6

CDR3 protein: CASSYSHGQNRVEQYF
V gene: TRBV11-2

CDR3 protein: CASSPGGSGQSNEQFF
V gene: TRBV11-1

CDR3 protein: CASSLVDRAIQETQYF
V gene: TRBV7-2

CDR3 protein: CASSSPATPLHF
V gene: TRBV28

CDR3 protein: CASSGQGVYGYTF
V gene: TRBV27

CDR3 protein: CASKAKRGTDTQYF
V gene: TRBV19

CDR3 protein: CATRLAGTYEQYF
V gene: TRBV27

CDR3 protein: CASSYLGTRAYEQYF
V gene: TRBV28

CDR3 protein: CASSLDRGYEQYF
V gene: TRBV11-2

CDR3 protein: CASSLAGDQDTQYF
V gene: TRBV5-1

CDR3 protein: CASSSGGKNNEQFF
V gene: TRBV5-4

CDR3 protein: CASSLGPGLATETQYF
V gene: TRBV5-1

CDR3 protein: CASSQRGQGNQPQHF
V gene: TRBV16

CDR3 protein: CATSRTRAPQATEAFF
V gene: TRBV15

CDR3 protein: CASSSGLAGVDTQYF
V gene: TRBV27